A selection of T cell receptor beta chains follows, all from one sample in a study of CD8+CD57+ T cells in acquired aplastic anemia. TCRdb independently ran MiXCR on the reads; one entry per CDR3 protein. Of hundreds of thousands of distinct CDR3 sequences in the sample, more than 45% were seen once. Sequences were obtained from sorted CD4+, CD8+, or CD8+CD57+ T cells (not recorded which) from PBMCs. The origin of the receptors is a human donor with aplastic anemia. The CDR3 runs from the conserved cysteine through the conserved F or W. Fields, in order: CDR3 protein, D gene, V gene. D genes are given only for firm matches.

CDR3: CASSWNSGSGEQYF
D: TRBD2
V: TRBV19

CDR3: CATSRGTGSEKLFF
D: TRBD1
V: TRBV15

CDR3: CASSLPQGTVEEQYF
D: .
V: TRBV5-4

CDR3: CASSLGAGRLHGELFF
D: .
V: TRBV7-6

CDR3: CASSATSRRDAEQYF
D: .
V: TRBV7-8

CDR3: CASIPEGRGHEKLFF
D: TRBD1
V: TRBV28

CDR3: CASSMIWGDTEQFF
D: .
V: TRBV19

CDR3: CASSHRGQISDTF
D: TRBD1
V: TRBV2

CDR3: CSVADTYEQYF
D: .
V: TRBV29-1

CDR3: CAISVGDLYSPLHF
D: .
V: TRBV10-3

CDR3: CATILGQMPNYGYTF
D: TRBD1
V: TRBV2

CDR3: CASSEARAPTDTQYF
D: .
V: TRBV2

CDR3: CASSSPIGLEGYEQYF
D: .
V: TRBV7-9

CDR3: CASSPGVEETQYF
D: .
V: TRBV18

CDR3: CSARDRENQPQHF
D: TRBD1
V: TRBV20-1

CDR3: CASSAHSMTALTYEQYF
D: .
V: TRBV9

CDR3: CASSVDRTDSGNTIYF
D: .
V: TRBV9

CDR3: CSVDGDRGSGANVLTF
D: TRBD1
V: TRBV29-1

CDR3: CASSLMAGLTNTGELFF
D: .
V: TRBV7-3

CDR3: CSASGSNQPQHF
D: .
V: TRBV20-1

CDR3: CAWSVNTEAFF
D: .
V: TRBV30

CDR3: CASSLESTEAFF
D: .
V: TRBV7-8

CDR3: CACSPSGGLDTQYF
D: TRBD2
V: TRBV5-1

CDR3: CASSSRQEKYF
D: .
V: TRBV5-8

CDR3: CSARTSGRDYEQYF
D: .
V: TRBV20-1

CDR3: CASSPGTSGRRYNEQFF
D: TRBD2
V: TRBV19

CDR3: CSVEEDRQGGQQETQYF
D: .
V: TRBV29-1

CDR3: CASSFRVTDTQYF
D: .
V: TRBV7-9

CDR3: CSVVSGVGTEAFF
D: .
V: TRBV29-1

CDR3: CSVEDRGYNEQFF
D: .
V: TRBV29-1

CDR3: CASTLRQASSEKLFF
D: .
V: TRBV6-2/TRBV6-3

CDR3: CAYCSQGINQPQHF
D: .
V: TRBV5-4

CDR3: CASSDSKGSGNGYTF
D: .
V: TRBV10-2

CDR3: CASSLGTEKYSPLHF
D: TRBD1
V: TRBV9

CDR3: CASSQAGGFQPQHF
D: .
V: TRBV4-3

CDR3: CATKDRVGQPQHF
D: TRBD1
V: TRBV19

CDR3: CASSPRTGVMNTEAFF
D: TRBD1
V: TRBV12-3/TRBV12-4